These 18 T cell receptor beta chains originate from one sample sequenced in a study of beta chain features in type 1 diabetes. Investigators reverse transcribed all isolated RNA, so they sequenced expressed TCRB transcripts. Measured with immunoSEQ multiplex PCR; TCRdb has only the in-frame clones, and not every one. This sample carries roughly 500,000 clones, roughly 30% of them seen once, and the ten largest clones take 0.05% to 0.065%. Sequencing was done on a sample of naive CD4+ T cells from blood. The receptors originated from a man aged 18 to 30 in good health.

This clone was detected a few times. This sequence joins TRBV18 and TRBJ2-3, with 9 bases matching TRBD1. Germline V lookup: CDR1 KGHSH, CDR2 LQKENI. CDR3 length: 16 residues. Trimming took 8 bases from V and 1 from J; bases not matched to a gene: 10. The CDR3 loop reads CASHNQRQGGTDTQYF. The CDR3, as DNA: TGTGCCAGCCACAATCAACGACAGGGGGGCACAGATACGCAGTATTTT.

The chain combines TRBV7-9 with TRBJ2-5; 12 positions match TRBD2. The CDR3 consists of 17 residues. V lost 2 bases and J lost 4; bases outside the gene matches: 8. Germline values: CDR1 SEHNR, CDR2 FQNEAQ (reference sequence). CDR3 sequence: CASSLPMTSGSGETQYF. The CDR3 DNA reads as TGTGCCAGCAGCTTACCCATGACTAGCGGGAGTGGAGAGACCCAGTACTTC.

This clone was counted between two and nine times. The V and J genes are TRBV9 and TRBJ2-1, with 7 positions matching TRBD2. With V trimmed by 0 bases and J by 0 bases, 18 bases remained unmatched. The CDR3 spans 21 residues. Germline V lookup: CDR1 SGDLS, CDR2 YYNGEE. Written as DNA, the CDR3 is TGTGCCAGCAGCGTAGGTCGAGGGAGGGCCACTCAATGGAGCTCCTACAATGAGCAGTTCTTC. As protein: CASSVGRGRATQWSSYNEQFF.

The table lists this clone with a few counts. This chain connects TRBV7-9 to TRBJ1-1; D remains unclear. The germline CDR1 and CDR2 sequences are SEHNR and FQNEAQ (reference sequence). Trimming cost V 5 bases and J 3 bases, with 10 bases left between them. The CDR3 extends over 13 amino acids. The CDR3 bases are TGTGCCAGCAGCCGTGGACGGGACACTGAAGCTTTCTTT. Translated, it gives CASSRGRDTEAFF.

This chain uses TRBV4-3 with TRBJ2-1; TRBD2 agrees at 8 bases. The CDR3 runs to 16 residues. Germline trimming cut 2 bases from V and 4 bases from J; bases unmatched to any gene: 7. Per the germline V gene, CDR1 is LGHNA and CDR2 is YSLEER. CDR3 sequence: CASSQLLAEDYNEQFF. The CDR3 DNA is TGCGCCAGCAGCCAACTACTAGCGGAGGATTACAATGAGCAGTTCTTC.

Only a few counts were recorded for this clone. For the CDR3, the DNA is TGTGCCAGCACCGACGCGACATTCACTAGCACAGATACGCAGTATTTT. It yields the protein CASTDATFTSTDTQYF. The chain couples TRBV7-2 to TRBJ2-3, with no clear D. Trimming removed 7 bases from V and 0 bases from J, with 17 bases in between. CDR3 length: 16 residues. Germline assignment: CDR1 SGHTA and CDR2 FQGNSA.

This clone occurred a few times. This chain connects TRBV5-1 to TRBJ2-1, with D possibly matching TRBD2 (5 bases). The CDR3 is 15 residues long. Trimming removed 7 bases from V and 4 bases from J, with 18 bases in between. Germline V lookup: CDR1 SGHRS, CDR2 YFSETQ. In nucleotides, the CDR3 is TGCGCCAGCCGCCTAGGCAGCGGCCAGTACAATGAGCAGTTCTTC. Encoded protein: CASRLGSGQYNEQFF.

Concerning this clone: Other DNA sequences of this sample code for an identical CDR3. The chain links TRBV27 to TRBJ2-2; D gene uncertain. CDR1 and CDR2 (germline): MNHEY, SMNVEV (reference sequence). The CDR3 has 12 residues. Trimming stripped 3 bases from V and 3 bases from J, with 2 bases between. CDR3 protein: CASSFYTGELFF. The CDR3 region has the DNA TGTGCCAGCAGTTTCTACACCGGGGAGCTGTTTTTT.

Only a few counts were recorded for this clone. CDR3 residues: CSGKTGARSYEQYF. CDR3 sequence (DNA): TGCAGCGGGAAGACAGGGGCCCGCTCCTACGAGCAGTACTTC. This chain connects TRBV29-1 to TRBJ2-7, with 8 nucleotides matching TRBD1. This CDR3 spans 14 amino acids. Germline-derived CDR1 and CDR2 are SQVTM and ANQGSEA. J gave up 0 bases and V 7 bases, and 8 bases lay outside the gene matches.

This clone was seen a few times. The CDR3 region is CAISELGGSYNEQFF. Written as DNA, the CDR3 is TGTGCCATCAGTGAGCTTGGCGGCTCCTACAATGAGCAGTTCTTC. V gene TRBV10-3 combines with J gene TRBJ2-1; D gene ambiguous. The CDR3 sequence is 15 residues long. Trimming removed 2 bases from V and 0 bases from J, with 8 bases in between. From germline, CDR1 is ENHRY and CDR2 SYGVKD.

The chain recombines TRBV7-3 with TRBJ2-7; D tentatively reads TRBD1 or TRBD2 (5 bases each). The CDR3 contains 15 residues. Germline V CDR1 and CDR2: SGHTA, FQGTGA. Between the trimmed V and J ends, which lost 2 bases and 6 bases, there was a span of 17 bases. This chain's CDR3 is CASSLDRLPRGEQYF. In DNA, the CDR3 is TGTGCCAGCAGCTTAGATCGGCTCCCGAGGGGCGAGCAGTACTTC.

The V call is TRBV2, the J call TRBJ2-1; D call uncertain. The CDR3 consists of 12 residues. Trimming took 4 bases from V and 10 from J, leaving 11 bases between them. Germline V lookup: CDR1 SNHLY, CDR2 FYNNEI. The CDR3 loop reads CASSAYDWEQFF. CDR3 DNA sequence: TGTGCCAGCAGTGCGTATGACTGGGAGCAGTTCTTC. Full variable domain (missing parts from reference TRBV2 and TRBJ2-1): EPEVTQTPSHQVTQMGQEVILRCVPISNHLYFYWYRQILGQKVEFLVSFYNNEISEKSEIFDDQFSVERPDGSNFTLKIRSTKLEDSAMYFCASSAYDWEQFFGPGTRLTVL.

This clone has more than one count but fewer than ten. CDR3 nucleotide sequence: TGTGCCAGCAGTGTAGAGGGGCAGGGAGGCTACACCTTC. Translation: CASSVEGQGGYTF. J is TRBJ1-2 and V is TRBV2; TRBD1 is a possible D gene (5 bases). V was shortened by 4 bases and J by 8 bases, with 14 bases between the two germline ends. The CDR3 length is 13 residues. Looked up from germline, CDR1 is SNHLY and CDR2 is FYNNEI. Variable domain in full (rest from reference TRBV2 and TRBJ1-2): EPEVTQTPSHQVTQMGQEVILRCVPISNHLYFYWYRQILGQKVEFLVSFYNNEISEKSEIFDDQFSVERPDGSNFTLKIRSTKLEDSAMYFCASSVEGQGGYTFGSGTRLTVV.

The chain is built from TRBV18 and TRBJ2-1, with 13 bases lining up with TRBD2. Germline assignment: CDR1 KGHSH and CDR2 LQKENI. The CDR3 totals 15 residues. V lost 3 bases to trimming and J lost 10 bases; unmatched junction nucleotides: 6. DNA of the CDR3: TGTGCCAGCTCACCCCGGACTAGCGGGAGAGGGGAGCAGTTCTTC. Its protein is CASSPRTSGRGEQFF.

This clone was counted only a few times. The chain employs TRBV29-1 and TRBJ2-3; D gene uncertain. Germline assignment: CDR1 SQVTM and CDR2 ANQGSEA. V lost 3 bases and J lost 0, with 7 bases in between. This CDR3 has 13 amino acids. The CDR3 DNA reads TGCAGCGTTGATGGCAGGAGCACAGATACGCAGTATTTT. Its translation is CSVDGRSTDTQYF.

This clone was recorded a few times. The chain combines TRBV7-2 with TRBJ2-7; 13 bases align to TRBD2. CDR1 is SGHTA, CDR2 FQGNSA, per germline. V lost 6 bases and J lost 6; bases outside the gene matches: 11. There are 16 residues in the CDR3. The CDR3 nucleotides are TGTGCCAGCAGTTCGGAGGGGACTAGCGGGAACCGCGAGCAGTACTTC. Translated: CASSSEGTSGNREQYF.

The rearrangement joins TRBV2 to TRBJ1-2, with TRBD1 matching 7 bases. Germline assignment: CDR1 SNHLY and CDR2 FYNNEI. CDR3 length equals 16 residues. V trimming: 4 bases; J trimming: 1 base; junction bases outside the gene matches: 9. The CDR3 DNA follows: TGTGCCAGCAGTGTTCTAACAGGGGCCTTTAACTATGGCTACACCTTC. It codes for CASSVLTGAFNYGYTF.

J is TRBJ2-1 and V is TRBV7-2; 8 bases fit TRBD2. Looked up from germline, CDR1 is SGHTA and CDR2 is FQGNSA. V dropped 6 bases and J dropped 0; count of bases not matched to a gene: 10. CDR3 length: 17 amino acids. The CDR3 sequence: CASSTLAGPSSYNEQFF. Written as DNA, the CDR3 is TGTGCCAGCAGTACCCTAGCGGGCCCGAGCTCCTACAATGAGCAGTTCTTC. The variable domain in full, completed from reference TRBV7-2 and TRBJ2-1, reads GAGVSQSPSNKVTEKGKDVELRCDPISGHTALYWYRQSLGQGLEFLIYFQGNSAPDKSGLPSDRFSAERTGGSVSTLTIQRTQQEDSAVYLCASSTLAGPSSYNEQFFGPGTRLTVL.